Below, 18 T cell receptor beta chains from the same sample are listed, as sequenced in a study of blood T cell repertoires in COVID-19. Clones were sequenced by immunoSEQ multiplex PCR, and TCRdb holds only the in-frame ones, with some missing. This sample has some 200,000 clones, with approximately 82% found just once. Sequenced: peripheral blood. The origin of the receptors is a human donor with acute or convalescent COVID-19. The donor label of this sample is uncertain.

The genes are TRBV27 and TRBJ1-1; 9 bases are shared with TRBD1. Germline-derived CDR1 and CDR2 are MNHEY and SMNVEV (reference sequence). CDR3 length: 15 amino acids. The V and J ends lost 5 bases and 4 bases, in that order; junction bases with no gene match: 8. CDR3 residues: CASSPWDRVGTEAFF. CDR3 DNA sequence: TGTGCCAGCAGTCCCTGGGACAGGGTGGGCACTGAAGCTTTCTTT.

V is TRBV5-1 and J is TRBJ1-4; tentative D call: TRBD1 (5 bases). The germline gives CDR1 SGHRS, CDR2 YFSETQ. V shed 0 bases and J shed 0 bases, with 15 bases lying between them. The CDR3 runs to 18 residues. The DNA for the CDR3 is TGCGCCAGCAGCTTGGGGGGCGGAATCACCGCAACTAATGAAAAACTGTTTTTT. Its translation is CASSLGGGITATNEKLFF. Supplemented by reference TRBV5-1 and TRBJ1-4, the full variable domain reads KAGVTQTPRYLIKTRGQQVTLSCSPISGHRSVSWYQQTPGQGLQFLFEYFSETQRNKGNFPGRFSGRQFSNSRSEMNVSTLELGDSALYLCASSLGGGITATNEKLFFGSGTQLSVL.

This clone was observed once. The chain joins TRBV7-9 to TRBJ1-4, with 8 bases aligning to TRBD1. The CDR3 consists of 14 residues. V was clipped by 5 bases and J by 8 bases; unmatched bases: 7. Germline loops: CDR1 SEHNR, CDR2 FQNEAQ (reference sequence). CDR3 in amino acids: CASSPDRGGEKLFF. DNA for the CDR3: TGTGCCAGCAGCCCCGACAGGGGTGGGGAAAAACTGTTTTTT. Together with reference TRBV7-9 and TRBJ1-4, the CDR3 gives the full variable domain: DTGVSQNPRHKITKRGQNVTFRCDPISEHNRLYWYRQTLGQGPEFLTYFQNEAQLEKSRLLSDRFSAERPKGSFSTLEIQRTEQGDSAMYLCASSPDRGGEKLFFGSGTQLSVL.

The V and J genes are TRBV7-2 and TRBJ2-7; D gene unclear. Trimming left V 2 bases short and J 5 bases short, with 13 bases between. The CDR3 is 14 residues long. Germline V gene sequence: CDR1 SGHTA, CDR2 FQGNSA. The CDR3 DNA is TGTGCCAGCAGCTTACCCCCCGGTTTGGACGAGCAGTACTTC. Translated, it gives CASSLPPGLDEQYF. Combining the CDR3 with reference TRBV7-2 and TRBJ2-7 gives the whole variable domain GAGVSQSPSNKVTEKGKDVELRCDPISGHTALYWYRQSLGQGLEFLIYFQGNSAPDKSGLPSDRFSAERTGGSVSTLTIQRTQQEDSAVYLCASSLPPGLDEQYFGPGTRLTVT.

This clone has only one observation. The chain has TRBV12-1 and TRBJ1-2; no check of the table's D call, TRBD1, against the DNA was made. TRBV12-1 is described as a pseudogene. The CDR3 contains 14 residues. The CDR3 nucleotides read TGTGCCAGCAGCTTCGAAGCAACAGTCTATGGCTACACCTTC. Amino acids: CASSFEATVYGYTF.

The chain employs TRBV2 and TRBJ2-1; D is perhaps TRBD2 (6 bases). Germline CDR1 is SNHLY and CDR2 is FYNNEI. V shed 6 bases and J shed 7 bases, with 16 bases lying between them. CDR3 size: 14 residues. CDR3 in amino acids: CASRGVIRGNEQFF. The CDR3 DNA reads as TGTGCCAGCAGGGGGGTGATTCGGGGGAATGAGCAGTTCTTC. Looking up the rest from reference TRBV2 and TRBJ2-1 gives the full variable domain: EPEVTQTPSHQVTQMGQEVILRCVPISNHLYFYWYRQILGQKVEFLVSFYNNEISEKSEIFDDQFSVERPDGSNFTLKIRSTKLEDSAMYFCASRGVIRGNEQFFGPGTRLTVL.

The CDR3 is CASSRDYTQYF. The CDR3 nucleotides read TGTGCCAGCAGCCGGGACTATACGCAGTATTTT. This chain connects TRBV7-8 to TRBJ2-3; tentative D call: TRBD2 (6 bases). CDR3 size: 11 residues. Trimming took 5 bases from V and 7 from J, leaving 7 bases between them. Germline CDR1 is SGHVS and CDR2 is FQNEAQ. Drawing the rest from reference TRBV7-8 and TRBJ2-3, the complete variable domain is GAGVSQSPRYKVAKRGQDVALRCDPISGHVSLFWYQQALGQGPEFLTYFQNEAQLDKSGLPSDRFFAERPEGSVSTLKIQRTQQEDSAVYLCASSRDYTQYFGPGTRLTVL.

CDR3 sequence reads: CASSPRIGGEAFF. The CDR3 bases are TGTGCCAGCTCACCTCGGATTGGAGGGGAAGCTTTCTTT. The chain employs TRBV18 and TRBJ1-1; D gene uncertain. The CDR3 is 13 amino acids. Germline-derived CDR1 and CDR2 are KGHSH and LQKENI. Trimming cost V 3 bases and J 8 bases, with 13 bases left between them.

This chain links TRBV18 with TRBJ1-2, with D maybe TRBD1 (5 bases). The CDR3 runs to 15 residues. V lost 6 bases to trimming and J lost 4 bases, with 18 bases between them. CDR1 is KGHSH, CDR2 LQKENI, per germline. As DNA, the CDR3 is TGTGCCAGCTCCCCCCCCAATAGGGGAAGCTATGGCTACACCTTC. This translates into CASSPPNRGSYGYTF.

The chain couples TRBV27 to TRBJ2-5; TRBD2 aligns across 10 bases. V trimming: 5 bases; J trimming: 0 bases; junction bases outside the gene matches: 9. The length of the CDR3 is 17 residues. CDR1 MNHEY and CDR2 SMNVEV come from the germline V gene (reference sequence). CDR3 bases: TGTGCCAGCAGTCCCCGCCGACTAGCGGGCTACCAAGAGACCCAGTACTTC. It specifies CASSPRRLAGYQETQYF.

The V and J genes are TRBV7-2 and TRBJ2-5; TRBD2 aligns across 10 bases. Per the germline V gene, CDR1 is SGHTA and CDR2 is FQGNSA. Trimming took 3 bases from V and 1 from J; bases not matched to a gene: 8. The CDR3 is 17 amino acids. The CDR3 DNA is TGTGCCAGCAGCTTTCGTCGGACTAGCGGCCGCCAAGAGACCCAGTACTTC. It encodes CASSFRRTSGRQETQYF. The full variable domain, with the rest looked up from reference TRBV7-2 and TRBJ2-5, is GAGVSQSPSNKVTEKGKDVELRCDPISGHTALYWYRQSLGQGLEFLIYFQGNSAPDKSGLPSDRFSAERTGGSVSTLTIQRTQQEDSAVYLCASSFRRTSGRQETQYFGPGTRLLVL.

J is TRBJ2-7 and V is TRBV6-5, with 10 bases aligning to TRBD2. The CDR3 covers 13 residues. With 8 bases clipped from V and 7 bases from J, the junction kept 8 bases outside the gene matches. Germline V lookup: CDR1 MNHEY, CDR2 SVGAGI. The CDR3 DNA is TGTGCCAGCGGATCCGGGACTAGCGCTGAGCAGTACTTC. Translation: CASGSGTSAEQYF.

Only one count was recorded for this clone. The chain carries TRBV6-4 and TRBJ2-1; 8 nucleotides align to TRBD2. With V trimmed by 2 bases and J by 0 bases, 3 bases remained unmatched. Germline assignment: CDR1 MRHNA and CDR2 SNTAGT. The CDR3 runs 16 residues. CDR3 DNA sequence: TGTGCCAGCAGTGACACTAGCGGAAGCTCCTACAATGAGCAGTTCTTC. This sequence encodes CASSDTSGSSYNEQFF.

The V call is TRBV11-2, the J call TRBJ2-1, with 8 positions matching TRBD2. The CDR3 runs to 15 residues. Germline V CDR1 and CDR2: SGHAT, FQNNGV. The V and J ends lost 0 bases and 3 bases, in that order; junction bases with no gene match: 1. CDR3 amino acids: CASSLELAVYNEQFF. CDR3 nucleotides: TGTGCCAGCAGCTTAGAACTAGCGGTCTACAATGAGCAGTTCTTC.

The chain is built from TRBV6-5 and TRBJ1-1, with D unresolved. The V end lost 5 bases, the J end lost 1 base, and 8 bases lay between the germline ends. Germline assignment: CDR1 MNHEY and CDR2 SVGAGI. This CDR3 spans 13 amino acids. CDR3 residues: CASSPWPNTEAFF. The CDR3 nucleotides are TGTGCCAGCAGTCCGTGGCCGAACACTGAAGCTTTCTTT.

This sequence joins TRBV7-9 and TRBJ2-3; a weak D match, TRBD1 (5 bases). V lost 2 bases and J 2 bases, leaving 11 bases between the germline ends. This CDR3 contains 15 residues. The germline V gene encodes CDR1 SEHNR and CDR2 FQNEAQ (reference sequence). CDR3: CASSLRGAYTDTQYF. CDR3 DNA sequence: TGTGCCAGCAGCTTAAGGGGCGCGTACACAGATACGCAGTATTTT.

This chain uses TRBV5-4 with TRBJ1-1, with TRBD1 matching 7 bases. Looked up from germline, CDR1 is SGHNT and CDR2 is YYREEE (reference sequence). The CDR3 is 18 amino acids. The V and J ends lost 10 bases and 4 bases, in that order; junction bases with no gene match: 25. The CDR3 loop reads CACNTGQRPPPGGTEAFF. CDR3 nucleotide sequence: TGTGCCTGCAATACGGGACAGCGACCTCCTCCCGGCGGCACTGAAGCTTTCTTT.

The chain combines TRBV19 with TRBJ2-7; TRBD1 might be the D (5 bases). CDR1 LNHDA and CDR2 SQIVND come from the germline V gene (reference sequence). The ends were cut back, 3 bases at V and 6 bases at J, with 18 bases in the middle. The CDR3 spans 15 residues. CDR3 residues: CASSISSGASSEQYF. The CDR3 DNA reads TGTGCCAGTAGTATCTCCTCTGGGGCGAGCTCCGAGCAGTACTTC.